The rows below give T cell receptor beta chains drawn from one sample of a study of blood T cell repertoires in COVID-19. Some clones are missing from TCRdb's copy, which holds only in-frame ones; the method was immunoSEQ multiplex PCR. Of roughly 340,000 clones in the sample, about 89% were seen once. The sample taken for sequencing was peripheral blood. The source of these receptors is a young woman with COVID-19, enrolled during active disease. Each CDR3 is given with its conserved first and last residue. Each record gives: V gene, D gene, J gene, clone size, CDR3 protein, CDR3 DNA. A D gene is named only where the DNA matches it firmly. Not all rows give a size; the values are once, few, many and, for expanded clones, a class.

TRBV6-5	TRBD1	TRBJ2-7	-	CASSYSGQGEYEQYF	TGTGCCAGCAGTTACTCCGGACAGGGGGAGTACGAGCAGTACTTC
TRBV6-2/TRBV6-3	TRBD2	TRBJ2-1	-	CASGRTSEYNEQFF	TGTGCCAGCGGCCGGACTAGCGAGTACAATGAGCAGTTCTTC
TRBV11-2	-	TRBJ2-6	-	CASSPGVFGANVLTF	TGTGCCAGCAGCCCAGGGGTTTTTGGGGCCAACGTCCTGACTTTC
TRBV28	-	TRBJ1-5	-	CASRLQGGYSNQPQHF	TGTGCCAGCAGACTTCAAGGGGGTTATAGCAATCAGCCCCAGCATTTT
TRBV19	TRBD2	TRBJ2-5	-	CASSIGGGQETQYF	TGTGCCAGTAGTATCGGCGGGGGGCAAGAGACCCAGTACTTC
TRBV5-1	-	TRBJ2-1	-	CASSAKTGFPNYNEQFF	TGCGCCAGCAGCGCTAAAACAGGGTTTCCCAATTACAATGAGCAGTTCTTC
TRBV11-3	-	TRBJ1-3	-	CASSLGGGSGNTIYF	TGTGCCAGCAGCTTAGGCGGGGGCTCTGGAAACACCATATATTTT
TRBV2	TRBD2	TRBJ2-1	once	CASSDLGLAGIDEQFF	TGTGCCAGCAGTGACCTGGGACTAGCGGGAATCGATGAGCAGTTCTTC
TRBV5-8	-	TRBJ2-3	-	CASSPWSRVDTQYF	TGTGCCAGCAGCCCTTGGAGCAGGGTGGATACGCAGTATTTT
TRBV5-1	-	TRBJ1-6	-	CASSSGRGNSPLHF	TGCGCCAGCAGCTCCGGGAGAGGTAATTCACCCCTCCACTTT
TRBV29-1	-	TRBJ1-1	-	CSVEAGDSGTEAFF	TGCAGCGTTGAGGCCGGAGATAGCGGCACTGAAGCTTTCTTT
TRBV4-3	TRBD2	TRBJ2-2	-	CASSQVKLAVSGELFF	TGCGCCAGCAGCCAAGTAAAACTAGCGGTGTCCGGGGAGCTGTTTTTT
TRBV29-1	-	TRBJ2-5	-	CSVSLPETQYF	TGCAGCGTTAGTCTACCAGAGACCCAGTACTTC
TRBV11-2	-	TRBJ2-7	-	CASSFNRAYEQYF	TGTGCCAGCAGCTTTAACAGGGCCTACGAGCAGTACTTC
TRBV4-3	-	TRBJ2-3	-	CASSQDMANPTDTQYF	TGCGCCAGCAGCCAAGACATGGCCAACCCCACGGATACGCAGTATTTT
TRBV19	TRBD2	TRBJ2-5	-	CASSIKGGGGETQYF	TGTGCCAGTAGTATCAAAGGCGGGGGGGGAGAGACCCAGTACTTC
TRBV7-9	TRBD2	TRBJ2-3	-	CASSTLSSGGSTDTQYF	TGTGCCAGCAGCACCCTATCTAGCGGGGGGAGCACAGATACGCAGTATTTT
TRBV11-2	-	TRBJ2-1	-	CASSPIRGGYNEQFF	TGTGCCAGCAGCCCTATTAGGGGAGGATACAATGAGCAGTTCTTC
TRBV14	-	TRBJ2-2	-	CASSQGTGANTGELFF	TGTGCCAGCAGCCAAGGAACGGGTGCGAACACCGGGGAGCTGTTTTTT
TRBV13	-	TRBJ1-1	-	CASSFGLRENTEAFF	TGTGCCAGCAGCTTCGGGCTTCGGGAGAACACTGAAGCTTTCTTT
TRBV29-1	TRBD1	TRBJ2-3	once	CSVDSGQGSHADTQYF	TGCAGCGTTGACTCAGGACAGGGAAGTCACGCAGATACGCAGTATTTT
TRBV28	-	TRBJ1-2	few	CASSYQANYGYTF	TGTGCCAGCAGTTATCAGGCTAACTATGGCTACACCTTC
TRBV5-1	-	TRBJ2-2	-	CASSSTAGSGELFF	TGCGCCAGCAGCTCCACGGCGGGCAGCGGGGAGCTGTTTTTT
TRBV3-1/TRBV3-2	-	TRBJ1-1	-	CASSHRTYAEAFF	TGTGCCAGCAGCCACCGGACATACGCTGAAGCTTTCTTT
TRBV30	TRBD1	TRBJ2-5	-	CAWSRDRGLWETQYF	TGTGCCTGGAGTCGGGACAGGGGTTTGTGGGAGACCCAGTACTTC
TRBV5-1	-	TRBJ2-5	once	CASAASQETQYF	TGCGCCAGCGCGGCCTCCCAAGAGACCCAGTACTTC
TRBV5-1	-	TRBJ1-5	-	CASSLRGPEPQHF	TGCGCCAGCAGCTTGAGGGGTCCTGAGCCCCAGCATTTT
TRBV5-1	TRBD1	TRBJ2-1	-	CASSSAGTVANEQFF	TGCGCCAGCAGCTCAGCCGGGACAGTGGCCAATGAGCAGTTCTTC
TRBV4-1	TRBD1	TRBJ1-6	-	CASSRIEGAGSPLHF	TGCGCCAGCAGCCGGATAGAGGGGGCAGGTTCACCCCTCCACTTT
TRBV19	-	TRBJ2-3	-	CASSIPAVRGVRTDTQYF	TGTGCCAGTAGTATCCCGGCGGTGCGCGGGGTTCGCACAGATACGCAGTATTTT
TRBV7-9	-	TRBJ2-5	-	CASSSGLAGKWETQYF	TGTGCCAGCAGCTCGGGGTTGGCGGGGAAGTGGGAGACCCAGTACTTC